This T cell receptor (beta chain) is drawn from a study of blood T cell repertoires in COVID-19. Looking at the study overall: Specimens from acute and convalescent COVID-19 originated in the United States, Italy and Spain.

This CDR3 region has 13 residues. Per the germline V gene, CDR1 is SGHTS and CDR2 is YDEGEE. V dropped 5 bases and J dropped 6; count of bases not matched to a gene: 7. In the original analysis: Reference gene primer amplification in the assay estimated nucleated cell counts. Profiling relied on immunoSEQ multiplex PCR, and the TCRdb table lists in-frame clones only, not all of them. V and J calls and clone size are those listed in that table; D and trimming were worked out from the DNA. Altogether roughly 300,000 clones are present, roughly 90% being singletons, with the ten largest covering approximately 7.5%. Seattle researchers signed up patients amid active infection and tracked them longitudinally.

Sequencing was performed on peripheral blood. This TCR was recovered from a woman in her twenties or thirties with COVID-19, enrolled during active disease. V gene TRBV5-8 combines with J gene TRBJ1-2; 7 bases line up with TRBD1. As DNA, the CDR3 is TGTGCCAGCAGATTCGACAGGGTGCATGGCTACACCTTC. Encoded protein: CASRFDRVHGYTF.